This T cell receptor beta chain is drawn from a study of T cell responses to AZD1222 COVID-19 vaccine. CDR1 and CDR2 (germline): SGHDT, YYEEEE. J lost 16 bases, V lost 4 bases, and 15 bases had no gene match. The CDR3 has 14 residues. Assay used: immunoSEQ multiplex PCR; TCRdb lists only in-frame clones, some missing. The sample shows about 110,000 clones, roughly nine tenths of them seen only once. This clone was picked up one time. Its antigen is unknown. Whole-study findings and limits: Baseline seropositivity occurred in only a handful of AZD1222 recipients.

Samples with a second dose at about 4 or about 12 weeks were pooled together. The V and J genes are TRBV5-6 and TRBJ2-4; 9 bases fit TRBD1. Source: peripheral blood, taken 28 days after the second AZD1222 dose. The sequence derives from an adult who received the AZD1222 COVID-19 vaccine. CDR3 in DNA: TGTGCCAGCAGCCCACGGGACAGGGACCTGCGATATTACTTC. Protein: CASSPRDRDLRYYF.